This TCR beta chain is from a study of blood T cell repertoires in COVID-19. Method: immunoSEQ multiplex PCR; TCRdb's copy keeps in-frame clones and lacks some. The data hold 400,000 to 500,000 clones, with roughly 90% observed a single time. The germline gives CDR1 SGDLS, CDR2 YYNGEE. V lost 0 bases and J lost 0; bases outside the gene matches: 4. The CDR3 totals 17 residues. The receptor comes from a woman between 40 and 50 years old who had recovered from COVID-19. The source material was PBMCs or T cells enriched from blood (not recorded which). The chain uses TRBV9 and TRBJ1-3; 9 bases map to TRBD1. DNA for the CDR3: TGTGCCAGCAGCGTAGGACAGGGGGTTAACTCTGGAAACACCATATATTTT. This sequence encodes CASSVGQGVNSGNTIYF.